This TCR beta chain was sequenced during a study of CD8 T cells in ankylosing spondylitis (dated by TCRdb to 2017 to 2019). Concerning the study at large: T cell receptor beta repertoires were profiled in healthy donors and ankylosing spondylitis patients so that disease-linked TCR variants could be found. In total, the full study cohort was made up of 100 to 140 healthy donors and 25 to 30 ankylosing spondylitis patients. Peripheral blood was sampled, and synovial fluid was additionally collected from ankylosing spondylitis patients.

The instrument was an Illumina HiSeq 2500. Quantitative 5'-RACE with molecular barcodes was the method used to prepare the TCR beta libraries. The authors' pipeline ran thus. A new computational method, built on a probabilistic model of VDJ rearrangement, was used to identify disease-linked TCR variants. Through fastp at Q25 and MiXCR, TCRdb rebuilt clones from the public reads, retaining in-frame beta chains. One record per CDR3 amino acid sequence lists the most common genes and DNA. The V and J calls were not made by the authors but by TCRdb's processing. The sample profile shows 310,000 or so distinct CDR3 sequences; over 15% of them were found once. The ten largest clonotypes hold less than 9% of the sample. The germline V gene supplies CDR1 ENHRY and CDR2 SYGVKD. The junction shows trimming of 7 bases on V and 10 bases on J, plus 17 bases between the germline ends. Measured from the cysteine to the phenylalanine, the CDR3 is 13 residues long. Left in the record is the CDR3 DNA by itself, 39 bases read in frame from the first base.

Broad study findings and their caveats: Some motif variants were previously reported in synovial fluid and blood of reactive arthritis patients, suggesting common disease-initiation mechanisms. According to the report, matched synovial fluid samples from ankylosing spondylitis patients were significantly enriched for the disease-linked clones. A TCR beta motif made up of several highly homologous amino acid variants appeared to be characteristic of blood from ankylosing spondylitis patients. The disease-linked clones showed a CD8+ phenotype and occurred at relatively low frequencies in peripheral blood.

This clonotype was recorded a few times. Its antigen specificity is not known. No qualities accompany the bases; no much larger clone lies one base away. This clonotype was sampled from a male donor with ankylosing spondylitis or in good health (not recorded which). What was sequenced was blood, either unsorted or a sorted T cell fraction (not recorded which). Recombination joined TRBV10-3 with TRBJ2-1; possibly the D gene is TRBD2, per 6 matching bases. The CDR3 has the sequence CAITAVGTGEQFF. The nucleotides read TGTGCCATCACTGCGGTGGGGACTGGAGAGCAGTTCTTC.